The clone carrying this T cell receptor (beta chain) is classed as large. The target antigen is unknown. The data were taken from a study of PD-1 blockade in classical Hodgkin lymphoma. The CDR3 length is 13 residues. Trimming removed 2 bases from V and 1 base from J, with 4 bases in between. Germline V gene data show CDR1 as SGHNT and CDR2 as YYREEE (reference sequence). Documented time point: cycle 4 day 1 (C4D1), after 5 to 7 weeks of nivolumab. Every patient experienced relapse after autologous stem cell transplantation, and brentuximab vedotin exposure varied. Best overall response was complete response, partial response or progressive disease in these relapsed/refractory classical Hodgkin lymphoma patients. Measured with immunoSEQ multiplex PCR; TCRdb has only the in-frame clones, and not every one. The table includes about 25,000 clones, less than 75% detected once. Whole-study findings and limits: Those starting nivolumab under 1 year post-ASCT were excluded.

The TCR was taken from a human donor with classical Hodgkin lymphoma. J is TRBJ1-3 and V is TRBV5-4; no firm D call. The input for sequencing was peripheral blood mononuclear cells (PBMCs), taken before the fourth cycle of nivolumab. The CDR3: CASSFESGNTIYF. DNA of the CDR3: TGTGCCAGCAGCTTCGAGTCTGGAAACACCATATATTTT.